This T cell receptor (beta chain) derives from a study of immune heterogeneity within non-small cell lung tumors. Turning to this clonotype: An end of the junction does not agree with germline; a read error may underlie this.

The template for each sample was about 660 ng of genomic DNA, which had been extracted from bulk tumor tissue. Several biopsies per primary tumor were taken during surgery, spaced as far apart as possible. Patients underwent curative surgery for non-small cell lung cancer (untreated and newly diagnosed). TCR beta CDR3 amplification used multiplex PCR with 32 V and 13 J primers. TCRdb processed the multiplex PCR reads anew with MiXCR; each CDR3 protein has one entry. The sample includes about 10,000 distinct CDR3 sequences, 25% to 30% seen only once; the top ten take 10% to 15%. The CDR3 has 19 residues. Germline V gene lookup returns CDR1 LNHDA and CDR2 SQIVND (reference sequence).

Material: lung tumor tissue. The chain carries TRBV19 and TRBJ2-3; 7 positions match TRBD1. This receptor was taken from a man aged 50-60 years with non-small cell lung cancer. The CDR3 DNA sequence: TGTGCCAGTAGAATAGATCCCCACCTCGACAGGGCTAGCACAGATACGCAGTATTTT. Translating gives CASRIDPHLDRASTDTQYF.